Each of the 22 T cell receptor beta chains below was sequenced from the same sample in a study of OX40 agonist ivuxolimab in advanced cancers. Clones were read by immunoSEQ multiplex PCR, and TCRdb kept only the in-frame ones, dropping some. The sample shows fewer than 65,000 clones, about 90% of them seen only once. The source material was CD4+ or CD8+ T cells sorted from blood, sampled in a trial of the OX40 agonist ivuxolimab. The receptors were sampled from an adult with an advanced solid tumor such as melanoma, head and neck, liver or kidney cancer.

J is TRBJ1-5 and V is TRBV28; TRBD1 matches at 9 bases. The ends lost 5 bases at V and 0 bases at J; junction bases unmatched: 8. The CDR3 length is 17 residues. Germline V CDR1 and CDR2: MDHEN, SYDVKM. The CDR3 sequence is CASSGGTGNLSNQPQHF. In DNA, the CDR3 is TGTGCCAGCAGTGGGGGGACAGGGAACCTTAGCAATCAGCCCCAGCATTTT.

Only one count was recorded for this clone. V usage is TRBV4-1 and J usage is TRBJ2-1; TRBD2 matches 9 bases. This CDR3 comprises 16 residues. Trimming at V came to 0 bases and at J to 5 bases, leaving 5 bases not matched to a gene. Germline V gives CDR1 MGHRA, CDR2 YSYEKL. CDR3 sequence (DNA): TGCGCCAGCAGCCAAGATGCGACTAGCGGTCACAATGAGCAGTTCTTC. It encodes CASSQDATSGHNEQFF.

V and J are TRBV5-1 and TRBJ2-4; TRBD1 aligns across 8 bases. With V trimmed by 2 bases and J by 5 bases, 6 bases remained unmatched. The germline V gene has CDR1 SGHRS and CDR2 YFSETQ. The CDR3 loop spans 15 amino acids. This chain's CDR3 is CASSLPTGVENIQYF. In DNA, the CDR3 is TGCGCCAGCAGCTTACCGACAGGGGTGGAAAACATTCAGTACTTC.

V is TRBV28 and J is TRBJ2-5; 7 bases match TRBD1. This CDR3 region has 13 residues. V lost 7 bases, J lost 5 bases, and 7 bases stayed unmatched. Germline V gives CDR1 MDHEN, CDR2 SYDVKM. This chain's CDR3 is CASTLTGKETQYF. The CDR3 coding sequence is TGTGCCAGCACCCTGACAGGGAAGGAGACCCAGTACTTC.

The V call is TRBV14, the J call TRBJ2-2, with D perhaps TRBD1 (5 bases). CDR1 is SGHDN, CDR2 FVKESK, per germline. The CDR3 has 16 residues. V lost 0 bases to trimming and J lost 4 bases, with 12 bases between them. CDR3 DNA sequence: TGTGCCAGCAGCCAAGAAGGCAGGGTGGGCACCGGGGAGCTGTTTTTT. Translation: CASSQEGRVGTGELFF.

This clone was recorded once. J is TRBJ2-7 and V is TRBV5-4; weak D call: TRBD1 (5 bases). There are 15 residues in the CDR3. Germline V gene lookup returns CDR1 SGHNT and CDR2 YYREEE (reference sequence). The germline V and J ends were trimmed by 3 bases and 6 bases, with 19 bases remaining between them. CDR3 coding DNA: TGTGCCAGCAGCTCCCACCGGTGGGGCTCGGGCGAGCAGTACTTC. It specifies CASSSHRWGSGEQYF.

The rearrangement uses TRBV11-2 and TRBJ2-7; the match to TRBD2 covers 7 bases. This CDR3 has 15 residues. The J segment lost 4 bases and the V segment lost 2 bases, leaving 8 bases of the junction unmatched. CDR1 and CDR2 from the germline V gene are SGHAT and FQNNGV. CDR3 bases: TGTGCCAGCAGCTTACAAGGACTAGGTACTTACGAGCAGTACTTC. Amino acid sequence: CASSLQGLGTYEQYF.

This chain joins TRBV6-9 and TRBJ1-4; tentatively, D is TRBD1 (6 bases). This CDR3 has 13 amino acids. Germline CDR1 MNHGY, CDR2 SVAAGI. The germline V and J ends were trimmed by 6 bases and 5 bases, with 10 bases remaining between them. Here the CDR3 reads CASRDRLNEKLFF. The CDR3 coding sequence is TGTGCCAGCAGAGACAGGTTAAATGAAAAACTGTTTTTT.

V gene TRBV5-1 combines with J gene TRBJ1-1; 7 positions match TRBD1. Germline lookup yields CDR1 SGHRS and CDR2 YFSETQ. The CDR3 consists of 14 residues. The junction had 5 bases not matched to a gene; V was cut back by 5 bases and J by 1 base. The CDR3 sequence is CASRATGENTEAFF. In DNA form, the CDR3 reads TGCGCCAGCAGGGCAACAGGGGAGAACACTGAAGCTTTCTTT.

The chain couples TRBV4-1 to TRBJ2-1; 9 bases map to TRBD2. The germline CDR1 and CDR2 sequences are MGHRA and YSYEKL. Trimming took 1 base from V and 2 from J; bases not matched to a gene: 3. The CDR3 spans 16 residues. CDR3 region: CASSQATSGTYNEQFF. As DNA, the CDR3 is TGCGCCAGCAGCCAAGCGACTAGCGGAACCTACAATGAGCAGTTCTTC.

The gene calls are TRBV18 and TRBJ1-2, with 8 bases identical to TRBD1. The V gene end was trimmed by 5 bases and the J gene end by 3 bases; junction bases not matched to a gene: 5. The CDR3 length is 14 residues. Germline CDR1 is KGHSH and CDR2 is LQKENI. Here the CDR3 reads CASSRQTGDYGYTF. CDR3 sequence (DNA): TGTGCCAGCTCAAGACAGACAGGGGACTATGGCTACACCTTC. Variable domain in full (rest from reference TRBV18 and TRBJ1-2): NAGVMQNPRHLVRRRGQEARLRCSPMKGHSHVYWYRQLPEEGLKFMVYLQKENIIDESGMPKERFSAEFPKEGPSILRIQQVVRGDSAAYFCASSRQTGDYGYTFGSGTRLTVV.

The chain combines TRBV19 with TRBJ1-2; TRBD1 aligns across 12 bases. The germline CDR1 and CDR2 sequences are LNHDA and SQIVND (reference sequence). This CDR3 is 11 amino acids long. The V and J ends lost 11 bases and 7 bases, in that order; junction bases with no gene match: 2. The CDR3 protein is CAGGQGAGYTF. The CDR3 bases are TGTGCCGGGGGACAGGGGGCTGGCTACACCTTC.

V and J are TRBV6-1 and TRBJ2-1; 7 bases agree with TRBD2. Germline V CDR1 and CDR2: MNHNS, SASEGT. V gave up 3 bases and J gave up 5 bases; unmatched junction bases: 7. CDR3 length: 15 residues. The CDR3 sequence: CASSDRKAGNNEQFF. CDR3 sequence (DNA): TGTGCCAGCAGTGATCGGAAAGCGGGAAACAATGAGCAGTTCTTC.

The CDR3, as DNA: TGTGCCAGTAGTAACGCCGGGACAGGGGTAACCGGGGAGCTGTTTTTT. Its translation: CASSNAGTGVTGELFF. V is TRBV19 and J is TRBJ2-2, with TRBD1 matching 10 bases. The CDR3 has 16 amino acids. Germline V gene sequence: CDR1 LNHDA, CDR2 SQIVND (reference sequence). Trimming cost V 4 bases and J 5 bases; bases outside gene matches: 7. The full variable domain, its missing parts supplied by reference TRBV19 and TRBJ2-2, is DGGITQSPKYLFRKEGQNVTLSCEQNLNHDAMYWYRQDPGQGLRLIYYSQIVNDFQKGDIAEGYSVSREKKESFPLTVTSAQKNPTAFYLCASSNAGTGVTGELFFGEGSRLTVL.

The chain recombines TRBV29-1 with TRBJ2-2; 13 nucleotides line up with TRBD2. V gave up 5 bases and J gave up 4 bases; unmatched junction bases: 7. CDR3 length equals 16 residues. CDR1 and CDR2 from the germline V gene are SQVTM and ANQGSEA. The DNA of the CDR3 is TGCAGCGTTCCGGGGACTAGCGGGACGGGCACCGGGGAGCTGTTTTTT. Protein product: CSVPGTSGTGTGELFF.

For this clone: This CDR3 is also generated by other DNA sequences in the sample. The V and J genes are TRBV7-9 and TRBJ2-5; tentatively, D is TRBD1 or TRBD2 (6 bases each). The V and J ends lost 4 bases and 8 bases respectively, with 17 bases between them. This CDR3 has 14 residues. Per germline, CDR1 SEHNR and CDR2 FQNEAQ (reference sequence). The CDR3 spells CASSSGQTGETQYF. DNA of the CDR3: TGTGCCAGCAGCTCCGGACAGACGGGAGAAACCCAGTACTTC.

This clone has a handful of counts. The chain carries TRBV5-1 and TRBJ1-4, with 7 positions matching TRBD1. The CDR3 covers 14 residues. Per germline, CDR1 SGHRS and CDR2 YFSETQ. J was trimmed by 8 bases and V by 4 bases; bases with no gene match: 8. This CDR3 reads CASSRDRVVEKLFF. The CDR3 DNA follows: TGCGCCAGCAGCCGAGACAGGGTAGTCGAAAAACTGTTTTTT.

The J gene is TRBJ1-2, the V gene TRBV7-9; 7 nucleotides agree with TRBD1. V lost 1 base, J lost 6 bases, and 2 bases stayed unmatched. This CDR3 spans 13 amino acids. Germline lookup yields CDR1 SEHNR and CDR2 FQNEAQ (reference sequence). As DNA, the CDR3 is TGTGCCAGCAGCTTAGGACAGGGCAATGGCTACACCTTC. Its translation is CASSLGQGNGYTF.

This clone was detected only a few times. This rearrangement joins TRBV19 to TRBJ2-2, with a weak D call TRBD2 (5 bases). The CDR3 is made up of 14 amino acids. V dropped 10 bases and J dropped 4 bases, with 16 bases sitting between them. Germline values: CDR1 LNHDA, CDR2 SQIVND (reference sequence). DNA of the CDR3: TGTGCCACCCTCCCTAAGGGAGTCACCGGGGAGCTGTTTTTT. This codes for CATLPKGVTGELFF.

J is TRBJ2-7 and V is TRBV28, with 7 nucleotides matching TRBD2. Germline assignment: CDR1 MDHEN and CDR2 SYDVKM. Trimming at V came to 5 bases and at J to 1 base, leaving 5 bases not matched to a gene. This CDR3 is built from 14 residues. CDR3 sequence (DNA): TGTGCCAGCAGTGCGGGACTACGATCCTACGAGCAGTACTTC. It translates to CASSAGLRSYEQYF.

The V call is TRBV9, the J call TRBJ2-3; 11 bases line up with TRBD1. The germline CDR1 and CDR2 sequences are SGDLS and YYNGEE. This CDR3 has 16 residues. V was clipped by 3 bases and J by 7 bases; unmatched bases: 10. As DNA, the CDR3 is TGTGCCAGCAGCGGGCGGACAGGGGGCGCGGGATATACGCAGTATTTT. Its translation is CASSGRTGGAGYTQYF. The complete variable domain, with remaining parts taken from reference TRBV9 and TRBJ2-3, reads DSGVTQTPKHLITATGQRVTLRCSPRSGDLSVYWYQQSLDQGLQFLIQYYNGEERAKGNILERFSAQQFPDLHSELNLSSLELGDSALYFCASSGRTGGAGYTQYFGPGTRLTVL.

The chain is built from TRBV5-1 and TRBJ2-5; D unclear. This CDR3 comprises 14 residues. Trimming cost V 0 bases and J 0 bases, with 6 bases left between them. From germline, CDR1 is SGHRS and CDR2 YFSETQ. CDR3 amino acids: CASSLDPNQETQYF. The CDR3 DNA sequence: TGCGCCAGCAGCTTGGATCCGAACCAAGAGACCCAGTACTTC.